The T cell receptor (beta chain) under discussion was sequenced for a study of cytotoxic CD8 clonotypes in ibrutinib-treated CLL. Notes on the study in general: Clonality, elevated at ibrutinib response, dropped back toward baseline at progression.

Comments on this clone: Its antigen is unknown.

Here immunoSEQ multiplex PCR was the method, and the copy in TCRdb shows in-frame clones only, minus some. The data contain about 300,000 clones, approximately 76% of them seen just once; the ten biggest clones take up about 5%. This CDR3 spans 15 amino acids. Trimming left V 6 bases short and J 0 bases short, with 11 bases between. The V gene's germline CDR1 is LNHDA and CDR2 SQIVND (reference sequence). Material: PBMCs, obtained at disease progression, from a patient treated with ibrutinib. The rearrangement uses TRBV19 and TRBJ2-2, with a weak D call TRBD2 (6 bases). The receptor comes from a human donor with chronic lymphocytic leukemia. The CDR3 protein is CASSLGLTNTGELFF. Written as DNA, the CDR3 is TGTGCCAGTAGCCTGGGACTTACGAACACCGGGGAGCTGTTTTTT.